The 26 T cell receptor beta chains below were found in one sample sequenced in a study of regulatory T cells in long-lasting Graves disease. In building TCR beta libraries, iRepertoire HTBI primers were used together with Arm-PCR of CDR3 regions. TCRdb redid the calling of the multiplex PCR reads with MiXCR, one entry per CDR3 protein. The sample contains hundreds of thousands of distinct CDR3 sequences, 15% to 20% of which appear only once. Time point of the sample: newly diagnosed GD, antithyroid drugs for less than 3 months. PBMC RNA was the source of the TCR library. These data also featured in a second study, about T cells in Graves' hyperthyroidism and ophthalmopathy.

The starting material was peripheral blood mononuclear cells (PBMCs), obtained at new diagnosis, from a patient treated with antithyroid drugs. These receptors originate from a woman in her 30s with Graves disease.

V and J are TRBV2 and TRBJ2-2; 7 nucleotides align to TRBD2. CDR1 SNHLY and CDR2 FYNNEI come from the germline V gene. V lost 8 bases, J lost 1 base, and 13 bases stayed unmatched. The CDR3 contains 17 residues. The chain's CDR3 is CASSATGTIQNTGELFF. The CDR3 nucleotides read TGTGCCAGCTCCGCGACCGGGACTATACAGAACACCGGGGAGCTGTTTTTT.

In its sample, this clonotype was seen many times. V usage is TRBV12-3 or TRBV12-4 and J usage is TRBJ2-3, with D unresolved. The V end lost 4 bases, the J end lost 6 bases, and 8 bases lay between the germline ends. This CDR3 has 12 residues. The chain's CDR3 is CASSYAPDTQYF. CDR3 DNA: TGTGCCAGCAGTTACGCGCCGGATACGCAGTATTTT.

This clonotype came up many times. The chain's CDR3 is CASSEFGGENSPLHF. CDR3 nucleotide sequence: TGTGCCAGCAGTGAATTCGGAGGAGAAAATTCACCCCTCCACTTT. This chain connects TRBV6-2 or TRBV6-3 to TRBJ1-6; D not certain. This CDR3 contains 15 residues. V lost 5 bases to trimming and J lost 7 bases, with 15 bases between them. Germline lookup yields CDR1 MNHEY and CDR2 SVGEGT.

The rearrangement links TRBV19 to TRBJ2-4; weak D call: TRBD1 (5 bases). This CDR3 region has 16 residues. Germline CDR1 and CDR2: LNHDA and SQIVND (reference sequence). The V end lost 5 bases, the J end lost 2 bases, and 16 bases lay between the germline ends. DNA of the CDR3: TGTGCCAGTAGTGCATGGTACCAGGGTTCCAAAAACATTCAGTACTTC. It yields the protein CASSAWYQGSKNIQYF.

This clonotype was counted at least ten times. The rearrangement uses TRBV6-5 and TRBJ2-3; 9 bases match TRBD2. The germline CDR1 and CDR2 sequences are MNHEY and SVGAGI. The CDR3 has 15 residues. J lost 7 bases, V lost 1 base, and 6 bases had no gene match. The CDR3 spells CASSYYSGSMNTQYF. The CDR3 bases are TGTGCCAGCAGTTACTATAGCGGGAGCATGAATACGCAGTATTTT.

This CDR3 reads CASSLSGRREETQYF. The CDR3 bases are TGCGCCAGCAGCTTGAGCGGGAGACGGGAAGAGACCCAGTACTTC. The chain combines TRBV5-1 with TRBJ2-5, with 8 nucleotides matching TRBD2. The V segment lost 1 base and the J segment 3 bases; nucleotides outside the gene matches: 5. From germline, CDR1 is SGHRS and CDR2 YFSETQ. The CDR3 length is 15 residues.

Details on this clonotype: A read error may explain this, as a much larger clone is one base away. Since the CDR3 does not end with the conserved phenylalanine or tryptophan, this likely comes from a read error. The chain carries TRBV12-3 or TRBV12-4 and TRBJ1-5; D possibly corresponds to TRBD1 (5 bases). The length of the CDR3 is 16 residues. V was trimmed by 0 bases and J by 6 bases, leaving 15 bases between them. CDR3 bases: TGTGCCAGCAGTTTAGCGACAGTCGGGCGGGGTCAGCCCCAGCATTCT. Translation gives CASSLATVGRGQPQHS.

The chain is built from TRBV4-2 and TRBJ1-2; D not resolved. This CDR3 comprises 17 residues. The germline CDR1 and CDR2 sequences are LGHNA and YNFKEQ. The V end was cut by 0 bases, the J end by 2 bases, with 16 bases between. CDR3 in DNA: TGTGCCAGCAGCCAAGATAGTGGAGCAGGCCTGAACTATGGCTACACCTTC. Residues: CASSQDSGAGLNYGYTF.

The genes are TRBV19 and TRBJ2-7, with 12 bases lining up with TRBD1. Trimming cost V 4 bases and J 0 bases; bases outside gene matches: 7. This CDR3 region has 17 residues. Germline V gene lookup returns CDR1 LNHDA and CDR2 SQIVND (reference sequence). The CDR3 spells CASSTGTGGLFSYEQYF. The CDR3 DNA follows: TGTGCCAGTAGTACTGGGACAGGGGGCCTTTTCTCCTACGAGCAGTACTTC.

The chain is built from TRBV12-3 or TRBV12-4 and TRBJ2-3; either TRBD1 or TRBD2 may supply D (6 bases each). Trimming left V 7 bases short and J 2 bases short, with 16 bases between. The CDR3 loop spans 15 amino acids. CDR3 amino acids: CASTKRGGSTDTQYF. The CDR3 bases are TGTGCCAGCACCAAAAGAGGGGGGTCCACAGATACGCAGTATTTT.

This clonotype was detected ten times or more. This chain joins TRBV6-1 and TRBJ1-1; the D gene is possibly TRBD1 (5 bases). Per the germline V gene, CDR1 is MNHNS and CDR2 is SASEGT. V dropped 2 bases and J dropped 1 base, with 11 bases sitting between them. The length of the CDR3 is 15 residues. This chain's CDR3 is CASSERPQGNTEAFF. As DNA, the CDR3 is TGTGCCAGCAGTGAACGACCCCAGGGGAACACTGAAGCTTTCTTT.

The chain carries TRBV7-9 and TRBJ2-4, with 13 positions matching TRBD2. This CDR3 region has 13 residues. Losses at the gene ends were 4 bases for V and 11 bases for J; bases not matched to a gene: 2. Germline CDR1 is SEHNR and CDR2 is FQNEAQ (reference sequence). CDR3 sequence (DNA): TGTGCCAGCAGCTACGGACTAGCGGGAGTTCAGTACTTC. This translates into CASSYGLAGVQYF.

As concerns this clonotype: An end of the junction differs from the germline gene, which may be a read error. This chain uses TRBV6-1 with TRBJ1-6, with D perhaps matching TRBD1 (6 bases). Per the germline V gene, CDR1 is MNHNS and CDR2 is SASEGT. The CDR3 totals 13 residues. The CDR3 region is CAGNRDTNSPPHF. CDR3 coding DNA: TGTGCCGGCAACCGGGACACGAATTCACCCCCCCACTTT.

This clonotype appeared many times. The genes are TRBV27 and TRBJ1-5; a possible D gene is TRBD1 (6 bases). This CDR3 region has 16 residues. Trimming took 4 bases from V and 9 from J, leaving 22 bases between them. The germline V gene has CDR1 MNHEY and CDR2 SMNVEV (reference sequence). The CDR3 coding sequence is TGTGCCAGCAGTTCGGTCTGGACAGCCGTCGACGCGCCCCAGCATTTT. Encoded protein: CASSSVWTAVDAPQHF.

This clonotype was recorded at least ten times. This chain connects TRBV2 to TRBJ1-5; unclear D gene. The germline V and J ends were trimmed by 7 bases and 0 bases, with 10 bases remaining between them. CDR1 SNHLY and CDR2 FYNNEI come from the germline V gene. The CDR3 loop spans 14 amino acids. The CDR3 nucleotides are TGTGCCAGCACCGCGGGCCTTAGCAATCAGCCCCAGCATTTT. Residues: CASTAGLSNQPQHF.

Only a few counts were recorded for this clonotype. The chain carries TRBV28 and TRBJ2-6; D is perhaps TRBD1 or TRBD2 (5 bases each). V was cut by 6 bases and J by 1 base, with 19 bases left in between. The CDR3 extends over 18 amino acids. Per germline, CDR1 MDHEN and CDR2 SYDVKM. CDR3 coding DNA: TGTGCCAGCAGCCCTGGAGAGGGGCCCCCGTCTGGGGCCAACGTCCTGACTTTC. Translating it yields CASSPGEGPPSGANVLTF.

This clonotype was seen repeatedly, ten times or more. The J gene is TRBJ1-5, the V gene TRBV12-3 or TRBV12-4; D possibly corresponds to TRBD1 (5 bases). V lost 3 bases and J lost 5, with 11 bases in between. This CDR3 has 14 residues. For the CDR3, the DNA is TGTGCCAGCAGTTTTTCCGGGGCCTATCAGCCCCAGCATTTT. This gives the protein CASSFSGAYQPQHF.

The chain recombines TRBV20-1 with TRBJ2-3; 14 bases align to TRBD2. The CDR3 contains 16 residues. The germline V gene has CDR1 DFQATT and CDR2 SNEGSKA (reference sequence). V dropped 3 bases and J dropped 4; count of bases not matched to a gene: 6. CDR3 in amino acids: CSASFGLAGGADTQYF. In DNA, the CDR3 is TGCAGTGCTAGCTTCGGACTAGCGGGGGGCGCAGATACGCAGTATTTT.

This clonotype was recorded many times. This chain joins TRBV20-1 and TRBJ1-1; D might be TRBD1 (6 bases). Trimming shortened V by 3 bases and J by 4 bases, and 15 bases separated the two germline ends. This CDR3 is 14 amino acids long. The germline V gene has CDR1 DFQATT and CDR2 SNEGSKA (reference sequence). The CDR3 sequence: CSARVGGGSTEAFF. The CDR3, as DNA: TGCAGTGCTAGGGTAGGGGGGGGGAGCACTGAAGCTTTCTTT.

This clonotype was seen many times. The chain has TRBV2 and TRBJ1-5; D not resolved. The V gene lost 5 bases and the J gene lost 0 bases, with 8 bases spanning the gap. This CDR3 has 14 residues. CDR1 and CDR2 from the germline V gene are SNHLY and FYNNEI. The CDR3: CASSFSPSNQPQHF. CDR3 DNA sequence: TGTGCCAGCAGTTTCAGCCCTAGCAATCAGCCCCAGCATTTT.

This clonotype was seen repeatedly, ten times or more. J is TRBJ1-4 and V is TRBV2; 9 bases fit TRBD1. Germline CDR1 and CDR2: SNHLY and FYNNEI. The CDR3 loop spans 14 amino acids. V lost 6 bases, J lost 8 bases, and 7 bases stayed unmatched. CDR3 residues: CASRGTGKKEKLFF. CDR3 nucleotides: TGTGCCAGCAGGGGGACAGGGAAGAAGGAAAAACTGTTTTTT. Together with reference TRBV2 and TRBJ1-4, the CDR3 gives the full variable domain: EPEVTQTPSHQVTQMGQEVILRCVPISNHLYFYWYRQILGQKVEFLVSFYNNEISEKSEIFDDQFSVERPDGSNFTLKIRSTKLEDSAMYFCASRGTGKKEKLFFGSGTQLSVL.

CDR3 DNA sequence: TGTGCCACCGAAATAGCGGGAGGGCGAAATGAGCAGTTCTTC. Its translation is CATEIAGGRNEQFF. The rearrangement links TRBV24-1 to TRBJ2-1, with 11 positions matching TRBD2. The CDR3 has 14 residues. Trimming at V came to 9 bases and at J to 7 bases, leaving 7 bases not matched to a gene. CDR1 KGHDR and CDR2 SFDVKD come from the germline V gene.

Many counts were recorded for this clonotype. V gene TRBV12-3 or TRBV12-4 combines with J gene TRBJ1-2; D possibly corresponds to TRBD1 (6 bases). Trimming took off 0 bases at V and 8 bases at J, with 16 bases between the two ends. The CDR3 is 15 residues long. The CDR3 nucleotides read TGTGCCAGCAGTTTAGCTTTCGGGGGGCAGGGGGGCTACACCTTC. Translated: CASSLAFGGQGGYTF.

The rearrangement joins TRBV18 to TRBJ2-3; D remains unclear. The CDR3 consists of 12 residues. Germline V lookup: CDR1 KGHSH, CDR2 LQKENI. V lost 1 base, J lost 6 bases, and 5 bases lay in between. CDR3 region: CASSPQRDTQYF. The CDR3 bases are TGTGCCAGCTCACCACAAAGGGATACGCAGTATTTT.

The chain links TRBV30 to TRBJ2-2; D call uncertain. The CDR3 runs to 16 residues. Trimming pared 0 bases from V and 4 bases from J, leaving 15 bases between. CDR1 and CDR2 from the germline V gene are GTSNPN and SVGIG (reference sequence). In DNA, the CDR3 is TGTGCCTGGAGTGTACTACTTGGGCAAGGCACCGGGGAGCTGTTTTTT. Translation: CAWSVLLGQGTGELFF.

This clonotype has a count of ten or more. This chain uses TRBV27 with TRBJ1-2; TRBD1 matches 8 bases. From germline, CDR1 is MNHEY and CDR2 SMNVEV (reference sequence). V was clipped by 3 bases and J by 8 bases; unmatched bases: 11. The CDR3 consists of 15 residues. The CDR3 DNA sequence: TGTGCCAGCAGTTTCTCCCTCGGACAGGGCTGGGGCTACACCTTC. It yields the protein CASSFSLGQGWGYTF.